This is a list of T cell receptor beta chains from one sample in a study of metastatic and nonmetastatic thyroid tumors. TCRdb reprocessed the PCR reads via MiXCR. Of approximately 15,000 clones in the sample, over 20% were seen once. Source material: tumor tissue. The receptor set was obtained from a female donor with papillary thyroid cancer or a benign thyroid nodule (not recorded which). Some clones in this sample may be carry-over from other donors' samples. CDR3s include the opening cysteine and the closing phenylalanine or tryptophan. The order of the fields is clone size, V gene, J gene, D gene, CDR3 protein, CDR3 DNA. The D gene is left open where the match is weak. Rows may omit the clone size; those that give it use once, few, many or a size class.

>many|TRBV15|TRBJ2-1|-
CATSRDRGTRGNEQFF
TGTGCCACCAGCAGAGATAGGGGGACCAGGGGAAATGAGCAGTTCTTC
>few|TRBV27|TRBJ2-7|-
CASSFSGSDEQYF
TGTGCCAGCTCCTTCAGCGGTAGCGACGAGCAGTACTTC
>few|TRBV6-5|TRBJ1-2|-
CAVGRDGCTF
TGTGCCGTGGGCAGGGATGGCTGCACCTTC
>-|TRBV29-1|TRBJ2-1|-
CSGAVDKQFF
TGCAGCGGGGCAGTAGATAAGCAGTTCTTC
>medium-sized|TRBV6-1|TRBJ1-1|TRBD1
CASSDRDRGPTEAFF
TGTGCCAGCAGTGACCGGGACAGGGGGCCCACTGAAGCTTTCTTT
>-|TRBV28|TRBJ2-1|TRBD2
CASILSAGAYNEQFF
TGTGCCAGCATTTTATCAGCGGGGGCGTACAATGAGCAGTTCTTC
>many|TRBV18|TRBJ1-1|-
CASSRHGGVNTEAFF
TGTGCCAGCTCACGGCATGGGGGGGTGAACACTGAAGCTTTCTTT
>few|TRBV6-2/TRBV6-3|TRBJ2-5|TRBD2
CASRRPPRLAGLWETQYF
TGTGCCAGCAGACGACCCCCGAGACTAGCGGGTCTTTGGGAGACCCAGTACTTC
>many|TRBV19|TRBJ2-7|TRBD2
CASSPPGLGLYEQYF
TGTGCCAGTAGTCCCCCGGGACTAGGCCTCTACGAGCAGTACTTC
>few|TRBV11-2|TRBJ2-6|-
CASSLDRDSSGANVLTF
TGTGCCAGCAGCTTAGACCGGGACTCCTCTGGGGCCAACGTCCTGACTTTC
>-|TRBV14|TRBJ1-2|-
CVISQDRSYYGYTF
TGTGTCATCAGCCAAGATCGGTCCTACTATGGCTACACCTTC
>large|TRBV7-2|TRBJ2-7|-
CASTAGGGGSYEQYF
TGTGCCAGCACAGCTGGGGGGGGCGGGAGTTACGAGCAGTACTTC
>few|TRBV6-1|TRBJ2-1|-
CASSRDSPYNEQFF
TGTGCCAGCAGCCGGGACTCCCCCTACAATGAGCAGTTCTTC
>-|TRBV6-1|TRBJ2-7|TRBD2
CASSEEVAGAYEQYF
TGTGCCAGCAGTGAAGAGGTAGCGGGAGCCTACGAGCAGTACTTC
>-|TRBV19|TRBJ1-6|-
CASSRDKGGSPLHF
TGTGCCAGTAGTAGGGACAAAGGTGGTTCACCCCTCCACTTT
>-|TRBV20-1|TRBJ2-7|TRBD2
CSAHPTGGLTDEQYF
TGCAGTGCTCATCCGACGGGGGGACTTACGGACGAGCAGTACTTC
>many|TRBV6-2/TRBV6-3|TRBJ1-5|-
CASSLRSNQPQHF
TGTGCCAGCAGCCTAAGGTCGAATCAGCCCCAGCATTTT
>-|TRBV7-2|TRBJ2-7|-
CASSFQGYEQYF
TGTGCCAGCAGCTTTCAAGGCTACGAGCAGTACTTC
>many|TRBV15|TRBJ1-5|TRBD1
CATSRDRQGASQPQHF
TGTGCCACCAGCAGAGATCGGCAGGGGGCAAGTCAGCCCCAGCATTTT
>many|TRBV18|TRBJ2-7|-
CASSPRGREQYF
TGTGCCAGCTCACCACGAGGGCGCGAGCAGTACTTC
>-|TRBV9|TRBJ2-1|-
CASSVGGYLYNEQFF
TGTGCCAGCAGCGTAGGTGGATACCTCTACAATGAGCAGTTCTTC
>many|TRBV19|TRBJ2-1|TRBD2
CASSVRATGTRGYEQFF
TGTGCCAGTAGTGTGAGAGCAACCGGGACTAGGGGCTATGAGCAGTTCTTC
>-|TRBV6-5|TRBJ1-2|-
CASKGNGYTF
TGTGCCAGCAAAGGGAATGGCTACACCTTC
>once|TRBV25-1|TRBJ1-1|TRBD1
CAGSGLTGRDTEAFF
TGTGCCGGCAGTGGCTTGACAGGGCGAGACACTGAAGCTTTCTTT
>-|TRBV5-4|TRBJ1-2|-
CASSEKDRFYGYTF
TGTGCCAGCAGCGAAAAAGACAGGTTCTATGGCTACACCTTC
>many|TRBV7-8|TRBJ2-6|-
CASSLGDTGVLTF
TGTGCCAGCAGCTTAGGGGACACGGGCGTCCTGACTTTC
>-|TRBV7-8|TRBJ2-7|-
CASSFGSKGSPYEQYF
TGTGCCAGCAGCTTTGGATCGAAAGGCTCCCCCTACGAGCAGTACTTC
>many|TRBV27|TRBJ2-5|-
CASAGTALQETQYF
TGTGCCAGCGCCGGGACGGCACTACAAGAGACCCAGTACTTC
>many|TRBV28|TRBJ2-5|TRBD2
CASSTPGGGLSGSAKTQYF
TGTGCCAGCAGTACACCCGGGGGCGGTCTGAGCGGGAGTGCGAAGACCCAGTACTTC
>few|TRBV5-4|TRBJ2-3|-
CASRQDTSTDTQYF
TGTGCCAGCAGACAGGACACATCCACAGATACGCAGTATTTT
>many|TRBV5-1|TRBJ2-3|-
CASSPGQNTQYF
TGCGCCAGCAGCCCAGGACAGAACACGCAGTATTTT
>medium-sized|TRBV11-2|TRBJ2-7|-
CASSPIARQANYEQYF
TGTGCCAGCAGCCCCATAGCCCGACAGGCAAACTACGAGCAGTACTTC
>few|TRBV27|TRBJ2-5|-
CASSPSPQVQNQYF
TGTGCCAGCAGTCCATCTCCCCAGGTTCAGAATCAGTACTTC
>large|TRBV6-1|TRBJ2-7|-
CASRYSTGTSHPEQYF
TGTGCCAGCAGATATAGCACCGGGACTTCCCATCCGGAGCAGTACTTC
>-|TRBV11-2|TRBJ2-7|-
CASSPPGTGPSGVVLEQYF
TGTGCCAGCAGCCCCCCCGGGACAGGCCCTAGCGGGGTAGTTCTCGAGCAGTACTTC
>-|TRBV11-2|TRBJ2-1|-
CASSSQDPGKGVGNEQFF
TGTGCCAGCAGCAGCCAGGACCCGGGGAAAGGGGTAGGCAATGAGCAGTTCTTC
>-|TRBV6-2/TRBV6-3|TRBJ2-1|TRBD2
CASSPHLTSGSWYEQFF
TGTGCCAGCAGTCCTCACCTGACTAGCGGGAGTTGGTATGAGCAGTTCTTC
>many|TRBV6-1|TRBJ1-2|-
CASVKAYGYTF
TGTGCCAGCGTGAAGGCCTATGGCTACACCTTC
>medium-sized|TRBV6-1|TRBJ1-3|TRBD1
CASRGQGKVLSGNTIYF
TGTGCCAGCAGGGGACAGGGGAAAGTTTTGTCTGGAAACACCATATATTTT
>few|TRBV29-1|TRBJ2-7|TRBD2
CSVSGLAGFYEQYF
TGCAGCGTCTCGGGACTAGCGGGGTTCTACGAGCAGTACTTC
>many|TRBV18|TRBJ1-2|TRBD1
CASSPGRGQTDGYTF
TGTGCCAGCTCACCTGGTAGGGGACAGACTGATGGCTACACCTTC
>-|TRBV27|TRBJ2-1|-
CASRTQGGEQFF
TGTGCCAGCAGAACCCAAGGGGGGGAGCAGTTCTTC
>many|TRBV7-3|TRBJ2-3|-
CASSLMLTDTQYF
TGTGCCAGCAGCTTGATGTTGACAGATACGCAGTATTTT
>-|TRBV20-1|TRBJ2-2|TRBD2
CSAITGTSGKGGTGELFF
TGCAGTGCCATCACCGGGACTAGCGGGAAAGGTGGGACCGGGGAGCTGTTTTTT
>many|TRBV3-1|TRBJ1-6|-
CASSPRSVGGPNSPLHF
TGTGCCAGCAGCCCAAGGAGTGTCGGAGGGCCCAATTCACCCCTCCACTTT